Below, 27 T cell receptor beta chains from the same sample are listed, as sequenced in a study of T-cell memory formation after mild COVID-19. TCRdb reprocessed the 5' RACE reads via MiXCR and lists one record per CDR3 protein. The sample lists 400,000 or so distinct CDR3 sequences; 20% were seen once. The specimen was PBMCs or a T cell subset sorted from them (not recorded which). These receptors were taken from an adult woman who had mild COVID-19 (a few samples of this study predate the infection). Cell type and time point are not known.

This clonotype was counted only a few times. The CDR3 is CATSSMGWTNEKLFF. The CDR3 region has the DNA TGTGCCACCAGCAGTATGGGGTGGACTAATGAAAAACTGTTTTTT. The genes are TRBV15 and TRBJ1-4, with unresolved D. The germline CDR1 and CDR2 sequences are LNHNV and YYDKDF (reference sequence). V lost 3 bases to trimming and J lost 2 bases, with 10 bases between them. The CDR3 covers 15 residues.

The chain has TRBV6-5 and TRBJ2-3; either TRBD1 or TRBD2 may supply D (6 bases each). With 6 bases removed from V and 6 bases from J, the gap between germline ends came to 19 bases. CDR1 MNHEY and CDR2 SVGAGI come from the germline V gene. The CDR3 covers 15 residues. CDR3 nucleotide sequence: TGTGCCAGCAGGGGGTATGGGGGGCTAACTGATACGCAGTATTTT. Translation gives CASRGYGGLTDTQYF.

This clonotype appeared a few times. Relative to the germline gene, one junction end is altered; a read error may explain this. The chain couples TRBV7-9 to TRBJ1-1, with D maybe TRBD1 (5 bases). The germline V gene encodes CDR1 SEHNR and CDR2 FQNEAQ (reference sequence). CDR3 size: 10 residues. The DNA for the CDR3 is TGTGCCAGCAGCTCCTCGACAGACGATTTT. Residues: CASSSSTDDF.

This chain connects TRBV7-3 to TRBJ2-1; D unresolved. Deletions cut 5 bases from V and 0 bases from J, with 11 bases between. There are 15 residues in the CDR3. CDR1 SGHTA and CDR2 FQGTGA come from the germline V gene. This chain's CDR3 is CASSTSGFSYNEQFF. CDR3 sequence (DNA): TGTGCCAGCAGCACCTCTGGCTTCTCCTACAATGAGCAGTTCTTC.

Comments on this clonotype: Compared with germline, one end of the junction differs, possibly owing to a read error. V and J are TRBV30 and TRBJ1-1; D is perhaps TRBD1 (5 bases). Germline CDR1 is GTSNPN and CDR2 is SVGIG (reference sequence). The CDR3 spans 10 residues. CDR3 nucleotide sequence: TGTGCCTGGAGTGTTGGGGCCGTTACCTTT. It yields the protein CAWSVGAVTF. Using reference TRBV30 and TRBJ1-1 for the parts outside the CDR3, the full variable domain is SQTIHQWPATLVQPVGSPLSLECTVEGTSNPNLYWYRQAAGRGLQLLFYSVGIGQISSEVPQNLSASRPQDRQFILSSKKLLLSDSGFYLCAWSVGAVTFGQGTRLTVV.

The V call is TRBV7-2, the J call TRBJ2-3, with D perhaps TRBD2 (5 bases). The CDR3 consists of 16 residues. The germline V and J ends were trimmed by 1 base and 1 base, with 12 bases remaining between them. Germline values: CDR1 SGHTA, CDR2 FQGNSA. The CDR3 here is CASSLEFSGGTDTQYF. CDR3 in DNA: TGTGCCAGCAGCTTAGAATTCAGCGGTGGCACAGATACGCAGTATTTT. The whole variable domain, filled in from reference TRBV7-2 and TRBJ2-3, reads GAGVSQSPSNKVTEKGKDVELRCDPISGHTALYWYRQSLGQGLEFLIYFQGNSAPDKSGLPSDRFSAERTGGSVSTLTIQRTQQEDSAVYLCASSLEFSGGTDTQYFGPGTRLTVL.

The chain employs TRBV7-8 and TRBJ2-5, with TRBD2 identical over 7 bases. CDR3 length equals 20 residues. V lost 7 bases and J lost 5; bases outside the gene matches: 28. Looked up from germline, CDR1 is SGHVS and CDR2 is FQNEAQ. The CDR3 region has the DNA TGTGCCAGCAACCCCATGACGCTAGCGGACCTCACGGATGTGTGGGAGACCCAGTACTTC. Translated, it gives CASNPMTLADLTDVWETQYF.

This chain links TRBV20-1 with TRBJ1-1; D is perhaps TRBD1 (5 bases). CDR1 DFQATT and CDR2 SNEGSKA come from the germline V gene (reference sequence). Trimming left V 0 bases short and J 6 bases short, with 14 bases between. The CDR3 loop spans 14 amino acids. The DNA of the CDR3 is TGCAGTGCTAGAGACTTTGGGGGGTTGGCTGAAGCTTTCTTT. Its protein product is CSARDFGGLAEAFF.

The chain uses TRBV28 and TRBJ1-1; a weak D match, TRBD1 (5 bases). V was pared by 5 bases and J by 7 bases, with 14 bases between. There are 13 residues in the CDR3. The germline CDR1 and CDR2 sequences are MDHEN and SYDVKM. CDR3 coding DNA: TGTGCCAGCAGTCCGTACGTCGGGGGTGAAGCTTTCTTT. The encoded protein is CASSPYVGGEAFF.

This clonotype was counted only a few times. The rearrangement joins TRBV12-3 or TRBV12-4 to TRBJ2-1; tentatively, D is TRBD1 (5 bases). This CDR3 has 18 amino acids. Deletions cut 1 base from V and 7 bases from J, with 23 bases between. CDR3 residues: CASSLVRLNLGLGNEQFF. CDR3 in DNA: TGTGCCAGCAGTTTAGTCAGGCTAAATTTGGGGCTGGGGAATGAGCAGTTCTTC.

The rearrangement uses TRBV7-3 and TRBJ2-2; 8 bases match TRBD1. The V gene's germline CDR1 is SGHTA and CDR2 FQGTGA. The CDR3 runs to 15 residues. The J segment lost 4 bases and the V segment lost 5 bases, leaving 6 bases of the junction unmatched. The CDR3 protein is CASSPQGASTGELFF. CDR3 bases: TGTGCCAGCAGCCCTCAGGGGGCGAGCACCGGGGAGCTGTTTTTT.

This clonotype was observed a handful of times. J is TRBJ2-1 and V is TRBV21-1; the table's D call, TRBD2, has no DNA check behind it. TRBV21-1 is termed a pseudogene. The CDR3 has 12 residues. CDR3 sequence: CASSQRGNEQFF. The DNA of the CDR3 is TGTGCCAGCAGCCAAAGGGGAAATGAGCAGTTCTTC.

This sequence joins TRBV11-2 and TRBJ2-1; D is perhaps TRBD2 (6 bases). Germline CDR1 is SGHAT and CDR2 is FQNNGV. Trimming left V 6 bases short and J 6 bases short, with 18 bases between. The CDR3 is 15 amino acids. The CDR3: CASRIAETSANEQFF. In DNA form, the CDR3 reads TGTGCCAGCAGAATCGCCGAGACTAGTGCCAATGAGCAGTTCTTC.

The chain combines TRBV19 with TRBJ2-7; D call uncertain. The germline V gene encodes CDR1 LNHDA and CDR2 SQIVND (reference sequence). V dropped 3 bases and J dropped 4 bases, with 13 bases sitting between them. This CDR3 region has 14 residues. The CDR3 DNA is TGTGCCAGTAGTATCTCTGCCAATTATTACGAGCAGTACTTC. It translates to CASSISANYYEQYF.

In this sample, this clonotype turned up once. The rearrangement joins TRBV29-1 to TRBJ2-7, with 7 bases aligning to TRBD2. CDR1 and CDR2 from the germline V gene are SQVTM and ANQGSEA. V lost 7 bases and J lost 0; bases outside the gene matches: 6. The CDR3 is 13 amino acids. The CDR3 sequence is CSALSGDSYEQYF. For the CDR3, the DNA is TGCAGCGCCTTAAGCGGGGACTCCTACGAGCAGTACTTC.

This clonotype was recorded a few times. This chain uses TRBV12-3 or TRBV12-4 with TRBJ2-1; 9 bases are a match to TRBD1. This CDR3 contains 16 residues. V was pared by 4 bases and J by 8 bases, with 12 bases of the junction left unmatched. The DNA for the CDR3 is TGTGCCAGCAGTTCCCCCCGAGGACAGGGGACGGATGAGCAGTTCTTC. Its protein product is CASSSPRGQGTDEQFF.

This clonotype has just a few counts. The chain combines TRBV7-2 with TRBJ2-3, with D maybe TRBD2 (5 bases). Trimming removed 4 bases from V and 5 bases from J, with 16 bases in between. CDR3 length equals 15 residues. The germline CDR1 and CDR2 sequences are SGHTA and FQGNSA. Here the CDR3 DNA reads TGTGCCAGCAGCTCTCACGGGCCCGGGGTAGATACGCAGTATTTT. It yields the protein CASSSHGPGVDTQYF.

The rearrangement uses TRBV7-7 and TRBJ1-3; 9 nucleotides align to TRBD1. The CDR3 spans 16 residues. Germline CDR1 and CDR2: SSHAT and FNYEAQ (reference sequence). The V gene end was trimmed by 5 bases and the J gene end by 2 bases; junction bases not matched to a gene: 7. The CDR3: CASSPGQGMPGNTIYF. In DNA form, the CDR3 reads TGTGCCAGCAGCCCCGGACAGGGGATGCCTGGAAACACCATATATTTT.

V is TRBV12-3 or TRBV12-4 and J is TRBJ2-5, with no clear D. The CDR3 totals 15 residues. V was clipped by 5 bases and J by 5 bases, with 18 bases between them. CDR3 sequence (DNA): TGTGCCAGCAGTGCCCCTGGTGAAAGCCTGGAGACCCAGTACTTC. Translating gives CASSAPGESLETQYF.

In its sample, this clonotype was seen a few times. The chain couples TRBV4-2 to TRBJ1-6, with D hard to call. CDR3 length: 15 residues. Trimming cost V 0 bases and J 4 bases, with 7 bases left between them. Germline loops: CDR1 LGHNA, CDR2 YNFKEQ. The CDR3, as DNA: TGTGCCAGCAGCCAAGATAGGTTATATAATTCACCCCTCCACTTT. Amino acid sequence: CASSQDRLYNSPLHF.

This clonotype was seen only once. The J gene is TRBJ2-1, the V gene TRBV11-2; D possibly matches TRBD1 or TRBD2 (6 bases each). This CDR3 has 13 residues. Germline CDR1 SGHAT, CDR2 FQNNGV. V was clipped by 8 bases and J by 6 bases, with 14 bases between them. CDR3 DNA sequence: TGTGCCAGCCAAAGGGGGGTCGGCAATGAGCAGTTCTTC. Encoded protein: CASQRGVGNEQFF.

The chain has TRBV2 and TRBJ2-5; D is undetermined. The V gene lost 6 bases and the J gene lost 5 bases, with 22 bases spanning the gap. The germline gives CDR1 SNHLY, CDR2 FYNNEI. The CDR3 sequence is 16 residues long. In DNA, the CDR3 is TGTGCCAGCAGCCGGGCGGATACCTCCGCCGTCGAGACCCAGTACTTC. Protein sequence: CASSRADTSAVETQYF. Combining the CDR3 with reference TRBV2 and TRBJ2-5 gives the whole variable domain EPEVTQTPSHQVTQMGQEVILRCVPISNHLYFYWYRQILGQKVEFLVSFYNNEISEKSEIFDDQFSVERPDGSNFTLKIRSTKLEDSAMYFCASSRADTSAVETQYFGPGTRLLVL.

This rearrangement joins TRBV25-1 to TRBJ1-5; D remains ambiguous. From germline, CDR1 is MGHDK and CDR2 SYGVNS. The CDR3 length is 18 residues. V was shortened by 1 base and J by 0 bases, with 16 bases between the two germline ends. CDR3 protein: CASSESQPLGGSNQPQHF. In DNA, the CDR3 is TGTGCCAGCAGTGAATCCCAACCGTTGGGCGGTAGCAATCAGCCCCAGCATTTT.

This clonotype has just a few counts. The chain links TRBV18 to TRBJ1-1, with D unclear. From germline, CDR1 is KGHSH and CDR2 LQKENI. The length of the CDR3 is 13 residues. V was cut by 3 bases and J by 1 base, with 6 bases left in between. The CDR3 DNA is TGTGCCAGCTCACCGGGGTGGAACACTGAAGCTTTCTTT. Translated, it gives CASSPGWNTEAFF.

This clonotype has more than one count but fewer than ten. The chain carries TRBV7-2 and TRBJ2-1; 8 bases fit TRBD2. Germline trimming cut 6 bases from V and 0 bases from J; bases unmatched to any gene: 7. The CDR3 has 16 amino acids. Germline CDR1 reads SGHTA; CDR2 reads FQGNSA. The CDR3 nucleotides read TGTGCCAGCAGGGAAGGGACTAGTAGCTCCTACAATGAGCAGTTCTTC. It is translated as CASREGTSSSYNEQFF. The entire variable domain, with the rest obtained from reference TRBV7-2 and TRBJ2-1, is as follows: GAGVSQSPSNKVTEKGKDVELRCDPISGHTALYWYRQSLGQGLEFLIYFQGNSAPDKSGLPSDRFSAERTGGSVSTLTIQRTQQEDSAVYLCASREGTSSSYNEQFFGPGTRLTVL.

This clonotype was picked up a small number of times. The J gene is TRBJ1-1, the V gene TRBV4-1, with a tentative D call TRBD1 (5 bases). Germline loops: CDR1 MGHRA, CDR2 YSYEKL. CDR3 length: 13 amino acids. With 5 bases removed from V and 8 bases from J, the gap between germline ends came to 15 bases. CDR3 sequence: CASSDIRGSEAFF. In nucleotides, the CDR3 is TGCGCCAGCAGCGATATAAGGGGTTCCGAAGCTTTCTTT.

This clonotype has just a few counts. J is TRBJ2-7 and V is TRBV5-8, with D perhaps TRBD1 (6 bases). Between the trimmed V and J ends, which lost 5 bases and 2 bases, there was a span of 11 bases. Looked up from germline, CDR1 is SGHTS and CDR2 is YDEGEE. The length of the CDR3 is 13 residues. This chain's CDR3 is CASRLQGPYEQYF. Written as DNA, the CDR3 is TGTGCCAGCAGGTTACAGGGACCCTACGAGCAGTACTTC.